A selection of T cell receptor beta chains follows, all from one sample in a study of shared clonotypes between healthy human individuals. Some clones are missing from TCRdb's copy, which holds only in-frame ones; the method was immunoSEQ multiplex PCR. Counted here are some 2,000,000 clones, 90% to 95% occurring once; the ten biggest clones make up under 0.15%. Sequenced input: naive CD4+ T cells sorted from blood. The receptors stem from a man aged 18 to 35 in good health. CDR3s include the opening cysteine and the closing phenylalanine or tryptophan. A D gene is named only where the DNA matches it firmly. Clone size is not always given. Where it is, it says once, few, many or a class for expanded clones.

v_call	clone_size	d_call	j_call	cdr3_nt	cdr3_aa
TRBV27	.	TRBD1	TRBJ1-5	TGTGCCAGCAGTCCCTACGGGACAGGGAGACAGCCCCAGCATTTT	CASSPYGTGRQPQHF
TRBV11-1	.	.	TRBJ2-1	TGTGCCAGCAGGATTCCGGCCACCGGGGGCAATGAGCAGTTCTTC	CASRIPATGGNEQFF
TRBV6-1	.	.	TRBJ1-6	TGTGCCAGCAGTGAAGCTCGTAATTCACCCCTCCACTTT	CASSEARNSPLHF
TRBV5-1	.	TRBD1	TRBJ1-4	TGCGCCAGCAGGAAGACAGGGGATGGGGAAAAACTGTTTTTT	CASRKTGDGEKLFF
TRBV2	.	.	TRBJ1-2	TGTGCCAGCAGTGAAGTTGTACTGAAAGCTAACTATGGCTACACCTTC	CASSEVVLKANYGYTF
TRBV5-1	.	.	TRBJ2-5	TGCGCCAGCAGCTTGTCGGGGAGTGGAGCAGAGACCCAGTACTTC	CASSLSGSGAETQYF
TRBV5-1	once	.	TRBJ2-3	TGCGCCAGCAGCTTGGTGGGGGGACCTAGCACAGATACGCAGTATTTT	CASSLVGGPSTDTQYF
TRBV6-6	.	TRBD2	TRBJ2-7	TGTGCCAGCAGTTACGCGGGAGGGCCATCCGAGCAGTACTTC	CASSYAGGPSEQYF
TRBV5-4	.	.	TRBJ2-5	TGTGCCAGCAGCTCCCCCGGGGTAGCCCAAGAGACCCAGTACTTC	CASSSPGVAQETQYF
TRBV4-3	.	.	TRBJ1-2	TGCGCCAGCAGCCAAGGGGCAGCAGGGTCCGACGGCTACACCTTC	CASSQGAAGSDGYTF
TRBV5-4	.	.	TRBJ1-1	TGTGCCAGCAGCCCGCCGAACACTGAAGCTTTCTTT	CASSPPNTEAFF
TRBV2	.	.	TRBJ2-1	TGTGCCAGCAGCCCATCTCAGGGGAGGAATGAGCAGTTCTTC	CASSPSQGRNEQFF
TRBV18	once	.	TRBJ2-7	TGTGCCAGCTCACCGGGATGGGCTCCCTCCTACGAGCAGTACTTC	CASSPGWAPSYEQYF
TRBV4-1	.	.	TRBJ2-7	TGCGCCAGCAGCCAATATCGGCTCACCCCCTACGAGCAGTACTTC	CASSQYRLTPYEQYF